This T cell receptor beta chain is from a study of read filtering for tumor transcriptome and immune sequencing. Study-wide results and caveats: The sorted CD138-negative fraction was a mixed bone marrow immune population, not purified T cells. Single-read clonotypes: about 83% of IR-seq clonotypes (around 3.6% of reads), more than 70% of RNA-seq clonotypes (roughly 43% of reads).

This clonotype was recorded at least ten times. What it binds is not known. The CDR3 is 15 residues long. Trimming stripped 1 base from V and 7 bases from J, with 11 bases between. This library used around 400 ng RNA and molecular barcoded adaptors spanning alpha/delta and beta/gamma chains. MiXCR was run by TCRdb on the reads, yielding one entry per CDR3 protein. The sample records about 46,000 distinct CDR3 sequences, around 21% being singletons. The TCR comes from a donor aged 40 or older with multiple myeloma. Sequenced: a population of CD138-negative cells sorted from bone marrow. The genes are TRBV12-3 or TRBV12-4 and TRBJ1-6, with unresolved D. CDR3 DNA: TGTGCCAGCAGTTTAGAACGGAGGATAAATTCACCCCTCCACTTT. Translating it yields CASSLERRINSPLHF.